A single sample is the source of the 3 T cell receptor beta chains below, sequenced in a study of T cell repertoires in cytomegalovirus infection. One entry per CDR3 protein results from TCRdb running MiXCR on the reads. The sample records some 220,000 distinct CDR3 sequences, around 12% being singletons. Specimen: PBMCs. These receptors were taken from a human donor in good health (CMV status not recorded). Some clones in this sample may be carry-over from other donors' samples.

The sample holds a few counts of this clonotype. CDR3 sequence: CASSSGGTGKNEQFF. The DNA for the CDR3 is TGTGCCAGCAGCTCTGGCGGGACAGGAAAAAATGAGCAGTTCTTC. The J gene is TRBJ2-1, the V gene TRBV11-3; the match to TRBD1 covers 8 bases. Germline trimming cut 4 bases from V and 7 bases from J; bases unmatched to any gene: 9. Germline-derived CDR1 and CDR2 are SGHNT and YENEEA. CDR3 length: 15 residues.

V gene TRBV20-1 combines with J gene TRBJ2-3; tentative D call: TRBD2 (6 bases). The germline V and J ends were trimmed by 3 bases and 2 bases, with 9 bases remaining between them. The length of the CDR3 is 13 residues. From germline, CDR1 is DFQATT and CDR2 SNEGSKA (reference sequence). The DNA of the CDR3 is TGCAGTGCTAGGTGGGGACTCACAGATACGCAGTATTTT. It translates to CSARWGLTDTQYF.

V gene TRBV2 combines with J gene TRBJ1-1, with 7 bases identical to TRBD1. CDR3 length: 12 amino acids. Per the germline V gene, CDR1 is SNHLY and CDR2 is FYNNEI. With V trimmed by 7 bases and J by 7 bases, 6 bases remained unmatched. CDR3 coding DNA: TGTGCCAGCAAACCCTACAGGGGTGAAGCTTTCTTT. This codes for CASKPYRGEAFF.